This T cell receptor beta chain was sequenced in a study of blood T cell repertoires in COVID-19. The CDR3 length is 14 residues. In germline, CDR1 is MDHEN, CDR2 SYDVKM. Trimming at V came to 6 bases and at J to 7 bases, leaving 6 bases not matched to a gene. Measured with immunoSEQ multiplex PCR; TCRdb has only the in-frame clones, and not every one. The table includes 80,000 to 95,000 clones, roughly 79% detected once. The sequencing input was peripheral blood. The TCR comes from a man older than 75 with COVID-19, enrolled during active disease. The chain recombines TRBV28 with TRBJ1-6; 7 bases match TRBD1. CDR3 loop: CASSRDSRNSPLHF. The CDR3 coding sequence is TGTGCCAGCAGCAGGGACAGCAGGAATTCACCCCTCCACTTT.